Below, 30 T cell receptor beta chains from the same sample are listed, as sequenced in a study of technical replicates of blood from a few donors. The repertoire was sequenced with immunoSEQ multiplex PCR; TCRdb's copy has only in-frame clones and lacks some. Altogether fewer than 100,000 clones are present, just over 90% being singletons, with the ten largest covering over 0.25%. Sequencing was done on a sample of T cells isolated from PBMCs. The receptors come from a human donor in good health.

The rearrangement joins TRBV27 to TRBJ2-3; TRBD2 matches at 7 bases. Germline CDR1 is MNHEY and CDR2 is SMNVEV (reference sequence). The junction had 20 bases not matched to a gene; V was cut back by 5 bases and J by 0 bases. CDR3 size: 20 residues. The CDR3 sequence is CASSHYPLAPGRDSTDTQYF. The CDR3 DNA follows: TGTGCCAGCAGTCACTACCCACTAGCGCCCGGTCGCGATAGCACAGATACGCAGTATTTT.

This chain uses TRBV10-2 with TRBJ1-5; no firm D call. Between the trimmed V and J ends, which lost 9 bases and 4 bases, there was a span of 13 bases. The germline V gene has CDR1 WSHSY and CDR2 SAAADI. CDR3 length: 13 amino acids. CDR3 coding DNA: TGCGCCAGTGGAGATTCGAGGAATCAGCCCCAGCATTTT. It yields the protein CASGDSRNQPQHF.

The chain joins TRBV9 to TRBJ2-7; D uncertain. Germline V CDR1 and CDR2: SGDLS, YYNGEE. The CDR3 extends over 15 amino acids. Trimming took off 0 bases at V and 5 bases at J, with 15 bases between the two ends. In DNA form, the CDR3 reads TGTGCCAGCAGCGTAGACCATACTAATCTCAACGAGCAGTACTTC. Encoded protein: CASSVDHTNLNEQYF. Looking up the rest from reference TRBV9 and TRBJ2-7 gives the full variable domain: DSGVTQTPKHLITATGQRVTLRCSPRSGDLSVYWYQQSLDQGLQFLIQYYNGEERAKGNILERFSAQQFPDLHSELNLSSLELGDSALYFCASSVDHTNLNEQYFGPGTRLTVT.

J is TRBJ2-1 and V is TRBV11-2, with 7 nucleotides matching TRBD2. V was pared by 5 bases and J by 2 bases, with 9 bases of the junction left unmatched. This CDR3 contains 16 residues. Germline-derived CDR1 and CDR2 are SGHAT and FQNNGV. CDR3 bases: TGTGCCAGCAGCCCCTATGGGCTAGCGGCCTACAATGAGCAGTTCTTC. Encoded protein: CASSPYGLAAYNEQFF. Based on the CDR3 plus reference TRBV11-2 and TRBJ2-1, the full variable domain is EAGVAQSPRYKIIEKRQSVAFWCNPISGHATLYWYQQILGQGPKLLIQFQNNGVVDDSQLPKDRFSAERLKGVDSTLKIQPAKLEDSAVYLCASSPYGLAAYNEQFFGPGTRLTVL.

This chain connects TRBV18 to TRBJ2-1; the D gene is possibly TRBD1 (6 bases). Trimming took 3 bases from V and 11 from J, leaving 14 bases between them. The length of the CDR3 is 13 residues. The germline V gene encodes CDR1 KGHSH and CDR2 LQKENI. The CDR3 spells CASSPGAKSQQFF. DNA of the CDR3: TGTGCCAGCTCACCGGGGGCGAAGTCTCAGCAGTTCTTC. The variable domain in full, completed from reference TRBV18 and TRBJ2-1, reads NAGVMQNPRHLVRRRGQEARLRCSPMKGHSHVYWYRQLPEEGLKFMVYLQKENIIDESGMPKERFSAEFPKEGPSILRIQQVVRGDSAAYFCASSPGAKSQQFFGPGTRLTVL.

The gene calls are TRBV4-1 and TRBJ2-7; 7 nucleotides match TRBD1. Germline V lookup: CDR1 MGHRA, CDR2 YSYEKL. The V segment lost 3 bases and the J segment 0 bases; nucleotides outside the gene matches: 5. The CDR3 consists of 15 residues. CDR3 DNA: TGCGCCAGCAGCCAGTCCGGGACAGCCTCCTACGAGCAGTACTTC. Its protein product is CASSQSGTASYEQYF.

This chain joins TRBV7-9 and TRBJ1-1, with D maybe TRBD1 (5 bases). The CDR3 totals 16 residues. Trimming shortened V by 5 bases and J by 3 bases, and 19 bases separated the two germline ends. Germline V gene sequence: CDR1 SEHNR, CDR2 FQNEAQ (reference sequence). The CDR3 bases are TGTGCCAGCAGCCCCCTCCAGGGCCTCCAACACACTGAAGCTTTCTTT. This codes for CASSPLQGLQHTEAFF.

The chain employs TRBV18 and TRBJ2-1; the match to TRBD2 covers 14 bases. Germline trimming cut 3 bases from V and 5 bases from J; bases unmatched to any gene: 0. From germline, CDR1 is KGHSH and CDR2 LQKENI. The CDR3 covers 15 residues. Here the CDR3 DNA reads TGTGCCAGCTCACCGACTAGCGGGAGGGACAATGAGCAGTTCTTC. It yields the protein CASSPTSGRDNEQFF.

This clone was counted once. The V gene is TRBV7-8, the J gene TRBJ1-1; TRBD1 aligns across 7 bases. The trim removed 5 bases at V and 4 bases at J, leaving 13 bases unmatched. The CDR3 runs to 16 residues. Germline CDR1 is SGHVS and CDR2 is FQNEAQ. CDR3 protein: CASSTHPPEGATEAFF. The CDR3 DNA reads TGTGCCAGCAGCACCCACCCTCCTGAGGGGGCCACTGAAGCTTTCTTT.

The chain is built from TRBV10-1 and TRBJ2-5; no reliable D call. The CDR3 consists of 14 residues. Germline CDR1 and CDR2: WNHNN and SYGVQD (reference sequence). V shed 0 bases and J shed 2 bases, with 7 bases lying between them. The CDR3 loop is CASSESAGQETQYF. The CDR3 DNA follows: TGCGCCAGCAGTGAGTCGGCAGGTCAAGAGACCCAGTACTTC.

The chain uses TRBV5-5 and TRBJ2-7; TRBD2 matches at 8 bases. This CDR3 is built from 15 residues. Losses at the gene ends were 0 bases for V and 6 bases for J; bases not matched to a gene: 8. Germline V gives CDR1 SGHKS, CDR2 YYEKEE (reference sequence). CDR3 sequence: CASSLEGLAGSEQYF. The CDR3 bases are TGTGCCAGCAGCTTGGAGGGGCTAGCGGGCAGCGAGCAGTACTTC.

The chain recombines TRBV15 with TRBJ1-1; perhaps TRBD1 as D (5 bases). CDR3 size: 14 residues. Trimming shortened V by 4 bases and J by 1 base, and 10 bases separated the two germline ends. Germline V CDR1 and CDR2: LNHNV, YYDKDF (reference sequence). CDR3 in DNA: TGTGCCACCAGCATGGCCACAGGGAACACTGAAGCTTTCTTT. The encoded protein is CATSMATGNTEAFF.

This chain links TRBV19 with TRBJ2-1, with D unresolved. Trimming pared 7 bases from V and 6 bases from J, leaving 16 bases between. Germline-derived CDR1 and CDR2 are LNHDA and SQIVND (reference sequence). The CDR3 length is 14 residues. CDR3: CASNPSPRGNEQFF. CDR3 DNA sequence: TGTGCCAGTAATCCCTCCCCCCGAGGCAATGAGCAGTTCTTC. The entire variable domain, with the rest obtained from reference TRBV19 and TRBJ2-1, is as follows: DGGITQSPKYLFRKEGQNVTLSCEQNLNHDAMYWYRQDPGQGLRLIYYSQIVNDFQKGDIAEGYSVSREKKESFPLTVTSAQKNPTAFYLCASNPSPRGNEQFFGPGTRLTVL.

This clone was detected only once. This chain links TRBV27 with TRBJ2-3, with 8 nucleotides matching TRBD2. V shed 4 bases and J 4 bases; nucleotides not matched to a gene: 10. Looked up from germline, CDR1 is MNHEY and CDR2 is SMNVEV (reference sequence). CDR3 length equals 16 residues. DNA of the CDR3: TGTGCCAGCAGTTCCGGGACTAGTTTTCCGGCAGATACGCAGTATTTT. Translated, it gives CASSSGTSFPADTQYF.

This clone is a singleton in its sample. The chain combines TRBV6-4 with TRBJ1-5; no definite D call. Trimming stripped 2 bases from V and 9 bases from J, with 11 bases between. The germline CDR1 and CDR2 sequences are MRHNA and SNTAGT. The CDR3 has 13 residues. CDR3 nucleotide sequence: TGTGCCAGCAGTGACCTAATTGATGGGCCCCAGCATTTT. Its translation is CASSDLIDGPQHF.

The chain joins TRBV10-3 to TRBJ2-7, with a tentative D call TRBD2 (6 bases). V lost 2 bases and J 0 bases, leaving 8 bases between the germline ends. The CDR3 has 14 amino acids. Germline V gives CDR1 ENHRY, CDR2 SYGVKD. The CDR3 nucleotides are TGTGCCATCAGTGAGGGAGGGAACTCCTACGAGCAGTACTTC. As protein: CAISEGGNSYEQYF.

The chain links TRBV6-5 to TRBJ2-1, with 14 bases lining up with TRBD2. CDR3 length equals 16 residues. The germline CDR1 and CDR2 sequences are MNHEY and SVGAGI. The V segment lost 4 bases and the J segment 4 bases; nucleotides outside the gene matches: 3. The DNA for the CDR3 is TGTGCCAGCAGTTGGACTAGCGGGAGGACATACAATGAGCAGTTCTTC. Amino acid sequence: CASSWTSGRTYNEQFF.

CDR3 protein: CSADRTGQYEQFF. CDR3 sequence (DNA): TGCAGCGCGGACAGGACGGGACAGTATGAGCAGTTCTTC. The V call is TRBV29-1, the J call TRBJ2-1; TRBD1 matches 7 bases. Germline CDR1 and CDR2: SQVTM and ANQGSEA. There are 13 residues in the CDR3. Trimming at V came to 7 bases and at J to 8 bases, leaving 11 bases not matched to a gene.

The J gene is TRBJ2-7, the V gene TRBV5-1; TRBD2 agrees at 11 bases. Looked up from germline, CDR1 is SGHRS and CDR2 is YFSETQ. After removal of 4 bases from V and 3 bases from J, the junction contained 6 bases not matched to a gene. The CDR3 has 15 residues. CDR3 DNA sequence: TGCGCCAGCAGCCCGACTAGCGGGAACGGCTACGAGCAGTACTTC. Protein product: CASSPTSGNGYEQYF. Full variable domain (missing parts from reference TRBV5-1 and TRBJ2-7): KAGVTQTPRYLIKTRGQQVTLSCSPISGHRSVSWYQQTPGQGLQFLFEYFSETQRNKGNFPGRFSGRQFSNSRSEMNVSTLELGDSALYLCASSPTSGNGYEQYFGPGTRLTVT.

This chain links TRBV15 with TRBJ1-4; D unresolved. Germline CDR1 LNHNV, CDR2 YYDKDF (reference sequence). The CDR3 is 15 amino acids. The V end lost 6 bases, the J end lost 3 bases, and 14 bases lay between the germline ends. The CDR3 sequence is CATSMRSTSNEKLFF. DNA for the CDR3: TGTGCCACCAGTATGCGTAGTACGTCTAATGAAAAACTGTTTTTT.

The chain employs TRBV9 and TRBJ2-1, with D perhaps matching TRBD1 (6 bases). There are 14 residues in the CDR3. Germline V gene data show CDR1 as SGDLS and CDR2 as YYNGEE. V dropped 4 bases and J dropped 7 bases, with 15 bases sitting between them. CDR3 amino acids: CASSPRDQGNEQFF. CDR3 nucleotide sequence: TGTGCCAGCAGCCCACGGGACCAGGGGAATGAGCAGTTCTTC.

This clone was observed once. V gene TRBV4-1 combines with J gene TRBJ2-3; 10 nucleotides align to TRBD2. Per the germline V gene, CDR1 is MGHRA and CDR2 is YSYEKL. V dropped 3 bases and J dropped 0; count of bases not matched to a gene: 6. The CDR3 runs 17 residues. The CDR3 is CASSHSLAGISTDTQYF. The CDR3 DNA reads as TGCGCCAGCAGCCACTCACTAGCGGGAATCAGCACAGATACGCAGTATTTT.

This rearrangement joins TRBV11-2 to TRBJ2-5; 10 nucleotides align to TRBD2. CDR3 length: 17 amino acids. V lost 5 bases to trimming and J lost 5 bases; unmatched junction nucleotides: 14. CDR1 and CDR2 from the germline V gene are SGHAT and FQNNGV. This CDR3 reads CASSPSGAGGTGETQYF. CDR3 coding DNA: TGTGCCAGCAGCCCCTCGGGAGCGGGGGGGACGGGGGAGACCCAGTACTTC.

CDR3 sequence reads: CASRPPGTGLETQYF. The CDR3 DNA reads TGTGCCAGCAGACCCCCCGGGACAGGGCTGGAGACCCAGTACTTC. V usage is TRBV28 and J usage is TRBJ2-5; the match to TRBD1 covers 9 bases. The ends lost 6 bases at V and 5 bases at J; junction bases unmatched: 10. This CDR3 spans 15 amino acids. Germline V gene sequence: CDR1 MDHEN, CDR2 SYDVKM.

This chain connects TRBV4-1 to TRBJ1-3; the D gene is possibly TRBD1 (5 bases). Germline CDR1 and CDR2: MGHRA and YSYEKL. The CDR3 is made up of 15 amino acids. With 1 base removed from V and 7 bases from J, the gap between germline ends came to 14 bases. The CDR3 spells CASSQVGAGQNTIYF. The CDR3, as DNA: TGCGCCAGCAGCCAAGTAGGGGCAGGGCAGAACACCATATATTTT.

This clone has just one count. The V and J genes are TRBV10-1 and TRBJ2-3, with TRBD2 as a possible D gene (6 bases). V was shortened by 1 base and J by 3 bases, with 14 bases between the two germline ends. Germline lookup yields CDR1 WNHNN and CDR2 SYGVQD (reference sequence). The CDR3 consists of 16 residues. CDR3 amino acids: CASSEYEGGPTDTQYF. CDR3 nucleotides: TGCGCCAGCAGTGAGTATGAGGGAGGACCAACAGATACGCAGTATTTT.

The chain couples TRBV5-6 to TRBJ2-5; TRBD2 matches 8 bases. CDR3 length: 15 residues. The V gene's germline CDR1 is SGHDT and CDR2 YYEEEE. V gave up 0 bases and J gave up 5 bases; unmatched junction bases: 6. The CDR3 DNA reads as TGTGCCAGCAGCTTGGTCGGGGGGGGATCCGAGACCCAGTACTTC. This translates into CASSLVGGGSETQYF.

The genes are TRBV15 and TRBJ1-2, with a tentative D call TRBD1 (5 bases). The germline V gene has CDR1 LNHNV and CDR2 YYDKDF (reference sequence). This CDR3 spans 12 amino acids. V lost 0 bases and J 10 bases, leaving 9 bases between the germline ends. The CDR3, as DNA: TGTGCCACCAGCAGAGATCCCAGGGACTACACCTTC. This gives the protein CATSRDPRDYTF.

The V call is TRBV5-6, the J call TRBJ2-1; 9 bases map to TRBD1. Trimming removed 0 bases from V and 4 bases from J; junction bases left unmatched: 5. Germline lookup yields CDR1 SGHDT and CDR2 YYEEEE. The CDR3 length is 16 residues. The CDR3 DNA reads TGTGCCAGCAGCTTGGGGGTGACAGGGGGATACAATGAGCAGTTCTTC. Translation: CASSLGVTGGYNEQFF.

This chain joins TRBV7-6 and TRBJ2-5; D not resolved. Germline loops: CDR1 SGHVS, CDR2 FNYEAQ. This CDR3 region has 15 residues. The germline V and J ends were trimmed by 1 base and 0 bases, with 9 bases remaining between them. The CDR3 loop is CASSLGLTYQETQYF. CDR3 bases: TGTGCCAGCAGCTTAGGTCTAACGTACCAAGAGACCCAGTACTTC.